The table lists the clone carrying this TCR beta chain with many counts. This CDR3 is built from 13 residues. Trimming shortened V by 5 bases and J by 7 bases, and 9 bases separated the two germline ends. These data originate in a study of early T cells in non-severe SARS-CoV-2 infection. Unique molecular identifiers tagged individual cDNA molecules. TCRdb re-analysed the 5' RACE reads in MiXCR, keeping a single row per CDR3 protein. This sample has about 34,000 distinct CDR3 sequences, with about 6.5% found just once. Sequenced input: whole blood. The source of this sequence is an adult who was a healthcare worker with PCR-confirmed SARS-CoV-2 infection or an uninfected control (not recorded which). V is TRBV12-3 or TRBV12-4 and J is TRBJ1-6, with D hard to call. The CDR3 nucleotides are TGTGCCAGCAGTCTCCGACAAAATTCACCCCTCCACTTT. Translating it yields CASSLRQNSPLHF.